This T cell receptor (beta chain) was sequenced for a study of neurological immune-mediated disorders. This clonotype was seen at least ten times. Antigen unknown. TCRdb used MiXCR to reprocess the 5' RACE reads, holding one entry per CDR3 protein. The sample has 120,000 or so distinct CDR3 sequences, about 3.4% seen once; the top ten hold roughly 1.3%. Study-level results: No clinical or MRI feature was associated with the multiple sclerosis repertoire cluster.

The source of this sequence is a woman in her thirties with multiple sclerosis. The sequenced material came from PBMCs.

CDR3 DNA: TGCGCCAGCAGCCCCTTGGACGGCGCCGGAGAGACCCAGTACTTC. It is translated as CASSPLDGAGETQYF. The rearrangement links TRBV5-1 to TRBJ2-5; D remains unclear. Germline assignment: CDR1 SGHRS and CDR2 YFSETQ. The CDR3 covers 15 residues. Between the trimmed V and J ends, which lost 4 bases and 4 bases, there was a span of 17 bases.